Following are 7 T cell receptor beta chains from one sample sequenced in a study of cytomegalovirus exposure and HLA in healthy donors. Vbeta (60) and Jbeta (13) primers were used in the PCR. TCRdb's table, derived via immunoSEQ multiplex PCR, lists solely in-frame clones and lacks some. This sample yields 100,000 to 150,000 clones, of which roughly 73% are seen a single time; approximately 4.3% belongs to the top ten. The sample taken for sequencing was PBMCs. These receptors were obtained from a man in his sixties in good health and CMV-seropositive.

This sequence joins TRBV5-4 and TRBJ2-2; TRBD2 is a possible D gene (5 bases). V was trimmed by 2 bases and J by 6 bases, leaving 8 bases between them. The CDR3 consists of 13 residues. In germline, CDR1 is SGHNT, CDR2 YYREEE (reference sequence). CDR3 protein: CASSFPSPGELFF. Written as DNA, the CDR3 is TGTGCCAGCAGCTTTCCTAGCCCCGGGGAGCTGTTTTTT.

The CDR3 is CASSFPTRDEQYF. In DNA form, the CDR3 reads TGCGCCAGCAGCTTCCCCACCCGGGACGAGCAGTACTTC. This chain links TRBV5-1 with TRBJ2-7, with unresolved D. Germline CDR1 SGHRS, CDR2 YFSETQ. This CDR3 comprises 13 residues. Trimming shortened V by 2 bases and J by 5 bases, and 11 bases separated the two germline ends. The variable domain in full, completed from reference TRBV5-1 and TRBJ2-7, reads KAGVTQTPRYLIKTRGQQVTLSCSPISGHRSVSWYQQTPGQGLQFLFEYFSETQRNKGNFPGRFSGRQFSNSRSEMNVSTLELGDSALYLCASSFPTRDEQYFGPGTRLTVT.

J is TRBJ2-5 and V is TRBV5-1, with 10 bases lining up with TRBD1. The CDR3 extends over 16 amino acids. CDR1 and CDR2 from the germline V gene are SGHRS and YFSETQ. V trimming: 0 bases; J trimming: 5 bases; junction bases outside the gene matches: 7. The CDR3 sequence: CASSLATGGGSETQYF. CDR3 nucleotide sequence: TGCGCCAGCAGCTTGGCGACAGGGGGCGGTTCGGAGACCCAGTACTTC.

The J gene is TRBJ2-7, the V gene TRBV18; D call uncertain. This CDR3 has 15 amino acids. Trimming cost V 0 bases and J 2 bases, with 11 bases left between them. The germline CDR1 and CDR2 sequences are KGHSH and LQKENI. CDR3 loop: CASSPPLIRAYEQYF. As DNA, the CDR3 is TGTGCCAGCTCACCACCACTGATTCGAGCCTACGAGCAGTACTTC.

The CDR3 is CASSSDPTTSYYGYTF. The CDR3 DNA follows: TGCGCCAGCAGCTCCGATCCGACAACCTCCTACTATGGCTACACCTTC. J is TRBJ1-2 and V is TRBV5-1; D not resolved. Germline V gives CDR1 SGHRS, CDR2 YFSETQ. There are 16 residues in the CDR3. V was clipped by 3 bases and J by 3 bases, with 18 bases between them.

The chain has TRBV5-6 and TRBJ2-2; 7 bases are a match to TRBD1. This CDR3 has 16 amino acids. Trimming at V came to 2 bases and at J to 4 bases, leaving 8 bases not matched to a gene. CDR1 is SGHDT, CDR2 YYEEEE, per germline. The CDR3 loop is CASSFSTGWGTGELFF. The CDR3 DNA follows: TGTGCCAGCAGCTTCTCGACAGGGTGGGGCACCGGGGAGCTGTTTTTT.

This rearrangement joins TRBV9 to TRBJ1-6; TRBD1 is a possible D gene (6 bases). Germline lookup yields CDR1 SGDLS and CDR2 YYNGEE. This CDR3 has 14 amino acids. Trimming stripped 7 bases from V and 8 bases from J, with 16 bases between. CDR3 protein: CASPPQGKDSPLHF. DNA of the CDR3: TGTGCCAGCCCGCCACAGGGTAAGGATTCACCCCTCCACTTT.